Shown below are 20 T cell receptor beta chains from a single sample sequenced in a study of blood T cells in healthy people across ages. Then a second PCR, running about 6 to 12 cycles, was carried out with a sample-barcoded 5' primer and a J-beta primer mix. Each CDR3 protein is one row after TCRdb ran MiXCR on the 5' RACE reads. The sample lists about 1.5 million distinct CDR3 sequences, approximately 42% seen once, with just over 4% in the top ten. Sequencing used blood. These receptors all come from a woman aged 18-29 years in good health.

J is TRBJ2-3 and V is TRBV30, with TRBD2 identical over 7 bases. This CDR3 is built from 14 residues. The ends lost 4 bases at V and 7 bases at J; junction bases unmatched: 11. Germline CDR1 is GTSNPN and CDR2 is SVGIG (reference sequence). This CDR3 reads CAWNRPAGWYTQYF. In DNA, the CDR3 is TGTGCCTGGAACCGCCCAGCGGGGTGGTATACGCAGTATTTT.

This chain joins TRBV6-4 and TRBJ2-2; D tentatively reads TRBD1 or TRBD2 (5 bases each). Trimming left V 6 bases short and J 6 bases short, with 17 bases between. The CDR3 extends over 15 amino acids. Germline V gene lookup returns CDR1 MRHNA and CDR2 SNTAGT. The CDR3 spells CASSPGRASAGELFF. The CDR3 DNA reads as TGTGCCAGCAGCCCGGGACGAGCGTCTGCCGGGGAGCTGTTTTTT.

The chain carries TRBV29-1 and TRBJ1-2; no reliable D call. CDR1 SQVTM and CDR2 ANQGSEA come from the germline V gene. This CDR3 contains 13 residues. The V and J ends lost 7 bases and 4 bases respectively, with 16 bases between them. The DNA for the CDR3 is TGCAGCGCTTTCGGAGGTAATAGCTATGGCTACACCTTC. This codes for CSAFGGNSYGYTF.

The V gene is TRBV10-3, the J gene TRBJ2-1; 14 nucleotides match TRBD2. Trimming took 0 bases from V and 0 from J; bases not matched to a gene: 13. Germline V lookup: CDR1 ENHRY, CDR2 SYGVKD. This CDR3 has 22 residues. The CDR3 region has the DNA TGTGCCATCAGTGAGTCCTTGGGACTAGCGGGGGCACCCACAAGCTCCTACAATGAGCAGTTCTTC. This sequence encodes CAISESLGLAGAPTSSYNEQFF.

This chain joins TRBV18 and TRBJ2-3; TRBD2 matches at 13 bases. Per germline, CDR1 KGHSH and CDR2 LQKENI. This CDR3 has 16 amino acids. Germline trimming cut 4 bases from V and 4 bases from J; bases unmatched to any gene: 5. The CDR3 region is CASSLSGTSGADTQYF. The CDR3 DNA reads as TGTGCCAGCTCACTGTCCGGGACTAGCGGGGCAGATACGCAGTATTTT.

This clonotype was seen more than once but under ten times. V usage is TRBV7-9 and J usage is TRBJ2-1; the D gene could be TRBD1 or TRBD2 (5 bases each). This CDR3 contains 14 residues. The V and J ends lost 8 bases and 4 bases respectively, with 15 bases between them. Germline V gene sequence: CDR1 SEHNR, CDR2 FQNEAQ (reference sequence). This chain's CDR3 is CASDPGAVYNEQFF. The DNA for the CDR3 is TGTGCCAGCGACCCCGGGGCGGTATACAATGAGCAGTTCTTC.

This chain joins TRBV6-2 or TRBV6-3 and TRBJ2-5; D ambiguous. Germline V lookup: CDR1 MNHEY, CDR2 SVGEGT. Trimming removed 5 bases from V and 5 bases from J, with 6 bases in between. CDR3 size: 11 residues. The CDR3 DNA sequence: TGTGCCAGCAGTCACACCGAGACCCAGTACTTC. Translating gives CASSHTETQYF.

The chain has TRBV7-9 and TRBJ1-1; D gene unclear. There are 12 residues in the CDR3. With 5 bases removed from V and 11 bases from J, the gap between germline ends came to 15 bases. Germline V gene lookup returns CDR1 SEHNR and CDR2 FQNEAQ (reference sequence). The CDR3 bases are TGTGCCAGCAGCCCAAAGGACGGGGTCGCTTTCTTT. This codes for CASSPKDGVAFF. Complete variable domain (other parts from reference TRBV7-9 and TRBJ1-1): DTGVSQNPRHKITKRGQNVTFRCDPISEHNRLYWYRQTLGQGPEFLTYFQNEAQLEKSRLLSDRFSAERPKGSFSTLEIQRTEQGDSAMYLCASSPKDGVAFFGQGTRLTVV.

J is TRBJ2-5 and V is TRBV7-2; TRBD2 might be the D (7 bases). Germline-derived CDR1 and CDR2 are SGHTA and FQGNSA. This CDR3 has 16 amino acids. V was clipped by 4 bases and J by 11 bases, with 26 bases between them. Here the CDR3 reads CASSSLSRGGHNEQYF. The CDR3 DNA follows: TGTGCCAGCAGCTCCCTTTCTCGCGGGGGACACAATGAGCAGTACTTC.

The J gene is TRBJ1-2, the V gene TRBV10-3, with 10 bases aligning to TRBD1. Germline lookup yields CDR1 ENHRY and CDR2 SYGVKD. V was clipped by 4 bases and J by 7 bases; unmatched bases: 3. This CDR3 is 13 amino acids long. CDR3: CAISVGTGVGYTF. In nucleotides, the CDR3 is TGTGCCATCAGTGTCGGGACAGGGGTTGGCTACACCTTC.

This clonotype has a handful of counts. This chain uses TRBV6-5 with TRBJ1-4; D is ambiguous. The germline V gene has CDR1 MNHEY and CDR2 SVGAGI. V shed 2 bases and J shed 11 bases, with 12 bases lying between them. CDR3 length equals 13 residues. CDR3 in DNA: TGTGCCAGCAGTTACGGCGGTCCTGGGAAACTGTTTTTT. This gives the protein CASSYGGPGKLFF.

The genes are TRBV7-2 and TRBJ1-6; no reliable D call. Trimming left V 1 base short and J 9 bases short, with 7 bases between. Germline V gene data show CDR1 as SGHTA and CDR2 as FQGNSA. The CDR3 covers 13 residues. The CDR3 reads CASSLEATSPLHF. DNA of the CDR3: TGTGCCAGCAGCTTAGAAGCGACTTCACCCCTCCACTTT.

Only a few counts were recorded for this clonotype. CDR3: CASRNLRGRYNEQFF. The CDR3 nucleotides are TGTGCCAGCAGGAATCTCCGGGGTCGGTACAATGAGCAGTTCTTC. The chain recombines TRBV3-1 with TRBJ2-1, with D perhaps TRBD2 (5 bases). Per the germline V gene, CDR1 is LGHDT and CDR2 is YNNKEL (reference sequence). Trimming cost V 6 bases and J 4 bases, with 16 bases left between them. The CDR3 runs to 15 residues.

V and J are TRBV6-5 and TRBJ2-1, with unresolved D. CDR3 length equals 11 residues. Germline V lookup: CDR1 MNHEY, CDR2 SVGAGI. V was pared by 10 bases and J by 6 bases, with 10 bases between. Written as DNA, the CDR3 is TGTGCCACCTTCGCCGGCAATGAGCAGTTCTTC. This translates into CATFAGNEQFF.

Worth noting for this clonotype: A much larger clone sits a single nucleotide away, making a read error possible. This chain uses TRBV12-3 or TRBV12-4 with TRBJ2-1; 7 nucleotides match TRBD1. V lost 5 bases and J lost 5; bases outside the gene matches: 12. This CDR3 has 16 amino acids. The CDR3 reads CASSPRSGQIDNEQFF. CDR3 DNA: TGTGCCAGCAGTCCCCGCTCGGGACAGATCGACAATGAGCAGTTCTTC.

This CDR3 is CASSPGGDRVPSYNEQYF. CDR3 sequence (DNA): TGTGCCAGTAGCCCAGGGGGGGACAGGGTCCCCTCCTACAATGAGCAGTACTTC. The chain joins TRBV19 to TRBJ2-1, with 9 bases lining up with TRBD1. TRBJ2-7 explains the end of the DNA better; the J call may be wrong. Germline lookup yields CDR1 LNHDA and CDR2 SQIVND (reference sequence). This CDR3 region has 18 residues.

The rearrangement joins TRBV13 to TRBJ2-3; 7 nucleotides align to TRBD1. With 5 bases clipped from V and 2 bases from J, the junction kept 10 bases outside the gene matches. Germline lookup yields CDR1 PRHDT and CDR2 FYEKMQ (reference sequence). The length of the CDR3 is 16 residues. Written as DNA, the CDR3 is TGTGCCAGCAGCCCCCGAGGGACAGAACTCACAGATACGCAGTATTTT. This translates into CASSPRGTELTDTQYF. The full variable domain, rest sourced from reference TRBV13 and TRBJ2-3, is AAGVIQSPRHLIKEKRETATLKCYPIPRHDTVYWYQQGPGQDPQFLISFYEKMQSDKGSIPDRFSAQQFSDYHSELNMSSLELGDSALYFCASSPRGTELTDTQYFGPGTRLTVL.

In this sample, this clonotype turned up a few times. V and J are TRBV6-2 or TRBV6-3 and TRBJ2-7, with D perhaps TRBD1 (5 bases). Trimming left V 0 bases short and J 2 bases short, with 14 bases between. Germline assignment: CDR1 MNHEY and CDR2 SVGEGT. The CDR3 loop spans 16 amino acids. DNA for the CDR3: TGTGCCAGCAGTTACTCGATGCAGGGTGCTACCTACGAGCAGTACTTC. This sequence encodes CASSYSMQGATYEQYF.

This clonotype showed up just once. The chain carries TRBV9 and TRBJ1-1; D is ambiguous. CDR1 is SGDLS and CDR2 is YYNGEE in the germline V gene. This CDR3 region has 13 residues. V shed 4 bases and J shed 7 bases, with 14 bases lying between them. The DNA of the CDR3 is TGTGCCAGCAGCAGCCGACCTGGTGGTGAAGCTTTCTTT. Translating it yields CASSSRPGGEAFF.

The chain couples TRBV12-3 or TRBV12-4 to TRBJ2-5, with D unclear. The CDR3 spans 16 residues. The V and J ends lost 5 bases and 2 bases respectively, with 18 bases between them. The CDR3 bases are TGTGCCAGCAGTACCTCATCAGAAAGGAGACAAGAGACCCAGTACTTC. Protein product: CASSTSSERRQETQYF.